Listed below are T cell receptor beta chains from one sample, sequenced in a study of blood T cell repertoires in COVID-19. The repertoire was sequenced with immunoSEQ multiplex PCR; TCRdb's copy has only in-frame clones and lacks some. The sample yields roughly 120,000 clones, less than 85% seen once. Specimen: peripheral blood. All receptors come from a woman in her sixties or seventies with acute or convalescent COVID-19. The CDR3 runs from the conserved cysteine through the conserved F or W. A D gene is named only where the DNA matches it firmly. Where a row states a size, it is once, few, many or the class of an expanded clone; other rows omit it.

TRBJ2-3,TRBV24-1,-,-,CATSVGGASTDTQYF,TGTGCCACCAGTGTGGGCGGGGCTAGCACAGATACGCAGTATTTT
TRBJ2-3,TRBV5-1,TRBD1,-,CASSSGTVSTDTQYF,TGCGCCAGCAGCTCCGGGACAGTCTCCACAGATACGCAGTATTTT
TRBJ2-7,TRBV2,-,-,CASAGQGKMHEQYF,TGTGCCAGCGCTGGTCAGGGGAAGATGCACGAGCAGTACTTC
TRBJ2-1,TRBV11-2,-,-,CASSLGGIQADEQFF,TGTGCCAGCAGCTTAGGCGGGATCCAGGCCGATGAGCAGTTCTTC
TRBJ2-7,TRBV4-3,-,-,CASSQEVGGAGSYEQYF,TGCGCCAGCAGCCAAGAGGTGGGGGGGGCTGGGTCCTACGAGCAGTACTTC
TRBJ2-7,TRBV28,TRBD1,many,CASSSGDRGEGSYEQYF,TGTGCCAGCAGTTCCGGGGACAGGGGGGAGGGCTCCTACGAGCAGTACTTC
TRBJ1-3,TRBV3-1/TRBV3-2,TRBD1,few,CASSQPGQGSTIYF,TGTGCCAGCAGCCAACCGGGACAGGGGAGCACCATATATTTT
TRBJ2-7,TRBV15,TRBD1,-,CATSRGHGQGVDEQYF,TGTGCCACCAGCAGGGGTCACGGACAGGGAGTCGACGAGCAGTACTTC
TRBJ2-7,TRBV19,-,-,CASSTPGGEQYF,TGTGCCAGTAGTACCCCCGGGGGAGAGCAGTACTTC
TRBJ2-3,TRBV6-5,-,-,CASSPQVISTDTQYF,TGTGCCAGCAGTCCACAGGTTATCTCCACAGATACGCAGTATTTT
TRBJ2-1,TRBV27,TRBD2,-,CASRPLAGAYNEQFF,TGTGCCAGCAGACCCCTAGCGGGGGCCTACAATGAGCAGTTCTTC
TRBJ2-3,TRBV10-2,-,-,CASSQRVSTDTQYF,TGCGCCAGCAGTCAGCGCGTTAGCACAGATACGCAGTATTTT
TRBJ2-7,TRBV9,-,-,CASSPGGTSHYEQYF,TGTGCCAGCAGCCCAGGGGGGACATCTCACTACGAGCAGTACTTC
TRBJ1-1,TRBV19,-,-,CASSASSTGSREAFF,TGTGCCAGTAGCGCGAGTTCTACAGGGAGCAGAGAAGCTTTCTTT
TRBJ2-1,TRBV5-1,-,few,CASSLAAGMVDEQFF,TGCGCCAGCAGCTTGGCGGCGGGGATGGTGGATGAGCAGTTCTTC
TRBJ2-2,TRBV6-5,-,once,CASSSPGERTGELFF,TGTGCCAGCAGTTCCCCGGGGGAGCGTACCGGGGAGCTGTTTTTT
TRBJ2-7,TRBV29-1,-,-,CSVWKLSGVSYEQYF,TGCAGCGTTTGGAAACTATCAGGGGTCTCCTACGAGCAGTACTTC
TRBJ2-1,TRBV11-2,TRBD2,-,CASSSRGGQFSYNEQFF,TGTGCCAGCAGCTCACGGGGGGGCCAGTTTTCCTACAATGAGCAGTTCTTC
TRBJ2-6,TRBV10-3,-,-,CAISDPRGSGANVLTF,TGTGCCATCAGTGACCCCAGGGGATCTGGGGCCAACGTCCTGACTTTC
TRBJ1-1,TRBV7-8,-,-,CASRLQGRGTEAFF,TGTGCCAGCAGACTTCAGGGGAGGGGCACTGAAGCTTTCTTT
TRBJ1-1,TRBV3-1/TRBV3-2,-,-,CASSQVAGVTEAFF,TGTGCCAGCAGCCAAGTGGCAGGGGTCACTGAAGCTTTCTTT
TRBJ2-7,TRBV3-1/TRBV3-2,-,-,CASGGRPPNEQYF,TGTGCCAGCGGAGGACGCCCGCCTAACGAGCAGTACTTC
TRBJ1-5,TRBV9,-,-,CASSVAGYSNQPQHF,TGTGCCAGCAGCGTAGCGGGATATAGCAATCAGCCCCAGCATTTT